The T cell receptor delta chain under discussion was sequenced for a study of gamma-delta chains in newborns, infants, children. Study details: Microbial exposure reportedly drives polyclonal innate γδ T cell expansion after birth.

TCRdb reprocessed the reads through CATT. The table shows 2,000 or so delta-chain clones, with 3% occurring only once. In its sample, this clone was seen a few times. A read error may be the cause here, since a much bigger clone is one base away. Other nucleotide sequences in the sample specify the same CDR3. This CDR3 region has 17 residues. Germline V CDR1 and CDR2: GEAIGNYY, EKD. The ends lost 3 bases at V and 0 bases at J; junction bases unmatched: 12. The receptor was derived from a child in good health. The sample taken for sequencing was blood. The rearrangement uses TRDV2 and TRDJ1; 7 bases match TRDD3. CDR3: CACDSLGAPQYTDKLIF. CDR3 in DNA: TGTGCCTGTGACTCGCTGGGGGCCCCTCAGTACACCGATAAACTCATCTTT.